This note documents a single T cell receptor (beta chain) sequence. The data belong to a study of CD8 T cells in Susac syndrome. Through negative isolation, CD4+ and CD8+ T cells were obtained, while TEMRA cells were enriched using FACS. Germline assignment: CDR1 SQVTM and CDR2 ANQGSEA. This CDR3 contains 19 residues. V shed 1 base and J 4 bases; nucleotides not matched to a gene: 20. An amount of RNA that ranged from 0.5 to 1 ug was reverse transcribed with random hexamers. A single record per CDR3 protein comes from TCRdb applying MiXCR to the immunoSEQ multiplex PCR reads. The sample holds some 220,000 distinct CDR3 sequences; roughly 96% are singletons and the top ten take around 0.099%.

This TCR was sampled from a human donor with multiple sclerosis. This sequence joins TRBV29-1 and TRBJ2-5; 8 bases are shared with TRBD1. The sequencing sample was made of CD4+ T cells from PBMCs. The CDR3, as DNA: TGCAGCGTTGAAGGTTTAAGAGGACAGGGCGTTCAGGGGGTAGAGACCCAGTACTTC. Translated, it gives CSVEGLRGQGVQGVETQYF.